The clone carrying this T cell receptor beta chain was seen only a few times. The CDR3 extends over 15 amino acids. Trimming removed 4 bases at V and 5 bases at J, with 14 bases between. CDR1 and CDR2 from the germline V gene are MGHRA and YSYEKL. MiXCR was run by TCRdb on the 5' RACE reads, yielding one entry per CDR3 protein. Of around 500,000 distinct CDR3 sequences listed, 21% are singletons. This entry belongs to a study of T cells after yellow fever vaccination. Study context: Fractions low in cell number were prepared with SMART-Seq v4 Ultra Low Input.

The V gene is TRBV4-1, the J gene TRBJ1-4; D is ambiguous. This clonotype was sampled from a man aged 18 to 30 who received the YFV17D yellow fever vaccine. The specimen comprised PBMCs, sampled less than 25 days after the first yellow fever vaccination. Here the CDR3 reads CASSPSYKGNEKLFF. The CDR3 region has the DNA TGCGCCAGCAGCCCCTCGTATAAGGGCAATGAAAAACTGTTTTTT.